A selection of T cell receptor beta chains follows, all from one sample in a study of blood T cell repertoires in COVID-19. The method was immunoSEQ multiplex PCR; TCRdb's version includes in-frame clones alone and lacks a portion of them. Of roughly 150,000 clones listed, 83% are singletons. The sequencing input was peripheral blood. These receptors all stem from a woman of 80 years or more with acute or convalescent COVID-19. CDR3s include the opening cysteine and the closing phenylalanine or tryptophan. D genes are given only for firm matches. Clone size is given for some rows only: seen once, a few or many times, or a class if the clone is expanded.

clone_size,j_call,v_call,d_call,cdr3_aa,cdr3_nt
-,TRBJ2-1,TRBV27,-,CASSYLGLASINEQFF,TGTGCCAGCAGTTATCTAGGGCTAGCGTCGATTAATGAGCAGTTCTTC
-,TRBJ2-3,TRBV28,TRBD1,CASSLYTTGADTQYF,TGTGCCAGCAGTTTATACACGACAGGGGCAGATACGCAGTATTTT
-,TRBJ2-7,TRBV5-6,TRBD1,CASSGRDRGPEQYF,TGTGCCAGCAGCGGCCGGGACAGGGGGCCCGAGCAGTACTTC
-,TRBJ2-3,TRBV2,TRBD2,CASSLLAGGTDTQYF,TGTGCCAGCAGTTTACTAGCGGGAGGTACAGATACGCAGTATTTT
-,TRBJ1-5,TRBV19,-,CASSTLNQPQHF,TGTGCCAGTAGTACCTTAAATCAGCCCCAGCATTTT
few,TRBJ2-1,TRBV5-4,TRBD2,CASSLRTSGSNEQFF,TGTGCCAGCAGCCTTAGGACTAGCGGGAGCAATGAGCAGTTCTTC
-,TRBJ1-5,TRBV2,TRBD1,CASRRTGTSGQPQHF,TGTGCCAGCAGAAGGACAGGGACTAGCGGGCAGCCCCAGCATTTT
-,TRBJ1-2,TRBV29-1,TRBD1,CSVQVTGGGYGYTF,TGCAGCGTTCAAGTTACAGGGGGCGGGTATGGCTACACCTTC
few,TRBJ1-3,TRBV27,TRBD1,CASRGTGAGNTIYF,TGTGCCAGCAGGGGGACAGGGGCAGGAAACACCATATATTTT
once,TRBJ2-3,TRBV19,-,CASSTRHHSTDTQYF,TGTGCCAGTAGTACACGACACCATAGCACAGATACGCAGTATTTT
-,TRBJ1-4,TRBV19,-,CASSEVARDEKLFF,TGTGCCAGTAGTGAAGTAGCGCGGGATGAAAAACTGTTTTTT
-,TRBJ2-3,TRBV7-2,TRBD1,CASSPGQGLGTDTQYF,TGTGCCAGCAGCCCAGGACAGGGATTGGGCACAGATACGCAGTATTTT
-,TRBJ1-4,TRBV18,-,CASSPRANSGNEKLFF,TGTGCCAGCTCACCACGAGCGAACAGCGGAAATGAAAAACTGTTTTTT
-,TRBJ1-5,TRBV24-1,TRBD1,CATSQGGNQPQHF,TGTGCCACCAGTCAGGGGGGCAATCAGCCCCAGCATTTT